These 24 T cell receptor beta chains came from one sample sequenced in a study of blood T cell repertoires in COVID-19. Here immunoSEQ multiplex PCR was the method, and the copy in TCRdb shows in-frame clones only, minus some. The sample includes 210,000 or so clones, about 83% of them seen just once. Sample: peripheral blood. These receptors all come from a woman in her 30s with COVID-19, enrolled during active disease.

This sequence joins TRBV5-1 and TRBJ2-2; TRBD2 might be the D (7 bases). With 4 bases removed from V and 3 bases from J, the gap between germline ends came to 13 bases. This CDR3 has 15 residues. Germline CDR1 reads SGHRS; CDR2 reads YFSETQ. The CDR3 DNA reads as TGCGCCAGCAGCCTAGGGGGGGACCACACCGGGGAGCTGTTTTTT. It is translated as CASSLGGDHTGELFF.

This sequence joins TRBV30 and TRBJ1-2, with D possibly matching TRBD1 (5 bases). Germline V gene sequence: CDR1 GTSNPN, CDR2 SVGIG (reference sequence). This CDR3 has 14 residues. V lost 0 bases and J lost 13, with 21 bases in between. The DNA of the CDR3 is TGTGCCTGGAGTGTAAAACAGGCTCTGCCTGGTGGCACCTTC. Its protein product is CAWSVKQALPGGTF. Supplemented by reference TRBV30 and TRBJ1-2, the full variable domain reads SQTIHQWPATLVQPVGSPLSLECTVEGTSNPNLYWYRQAAGRGLQLLFYSVGIGQISSEVPQNLSASRPQDRQFILSSKKLLLSDSGFYLCAWSVKQALPGGTFGSGTRLTVV.

The V and J genes are TRBV18 and TRBJ2-7, with 9 bases fitting TRBD2. The CDR3 contains 15 residues. V lost 1 base, J lost 7 bases, and 8 bases stayed unmatched. CDR1 and CDR2 from the germline V gene are KGHSH and LQKENI. CDR3 sequence: CASSPRSSGNGEQYF. The CDR3 DNA is TGTGCCAGCTCACCACGATCTAGCGGGAACGGTGAGCAGTACTTC.

CDR3 DNA: TGTGCCAGCTCACCGCAGCGGGGGGGCGATGAGCAGTTCTTC. Amino acids: CASSPQRGGDEQFF. This chain joins TRBV18 and TRBJ2-1, with 10 nucleotides matching TRBD2. Germline CDR1 reads KGHSH; CDR2 reads LQKENI. The CDR3 covers 14 residues. V was pared by 3 bases and J by 8 bases, with 4 bases of the junction left unmatched. The full variable domain, its missing parts supplied by reference TRBV18 and TRBJ2-1, is NAGVMQNPRHLVRRRGQEARLRCSPMKGHSHVYWYRQLPEEGLKFMVYLQKENIIDESGMPKERFSAEFPKEGPSILRIQQVVRGDSAAYFCASSPQRGGDEQFFGPGTRLTVL.

This chain uses TRBV29-1 with TRBJ2-7; 7 bases are shared with TRBD2. With V trimmed by 5 bases and J by 2 bases, 12 bases remained unmatched. The CDR3 consists of 15 residues. Germline V gives CDR1 SQVTM, CDR2 ANQGSEA. The CDR3 DNA reads as TGCAGCGTTTCCGCTTTATGGGGGAGGGCCTACGAGCAGTACTTC. Translating it yields CSVSALWGRAYEQYF.

V is TRBV24-1 and J is TRBJ2-5, with TRBD1 identical over 11 bases. The germline V gene has CDR1 KGHDR and CDR2 SFDVKD. The CDR3 spans 17 residues. V lost 2 bases to trimming and J lost 5 bases; unmatched junction nucleotides: 9. This chain's CDR3 is CATSDSSGQGASETQYF. The CDR3 DNA reads TGTGCCACCAGTGATTCTTCTGGACAGGGGGCTTCGGAGACCCAGTACTTC.

This chain connects TRBV15 to TRBJ2-7, with 8 bases matching TRBD2. J was trimmed by 3 bases and V by 3 bases; bases with no gene match: 4. The V gene's germline CDR1 is LNHNV and CDR2 YYDKDF (reference sequence). This CDR3 is 14 amino acids long. In DNA, the CDR3 is TGTGCCACCAGCAGGGCCGGGACTAGCTACGAGCAGTACTTC. Protein: CATSRAGTSYEQYF.

This chain joins TRBV28 and TRBJ1-4; 9 bases are a match to TRBD1. V lost 5 bases, J lost 2 bases, and 6 bases stayed unmatched. The CDR3 consists of 16 residues. CDR1 and CDR2 (germline): MDHEN, SYDVKM. This CDR3 reads CASSPPGTGTNEKLFF. The CDR3 region has the DNA TGTGCCAGCAGTCCCCCCGGGACAGGGACTAATGAAAAACTGTTTTTT.

The sample holds one count of this clone. This chain links TRBV5-4 with TRBJ1-1, with D tentatively TRBD1 (6 bases). This CDR3 spans 15 amino acids. Between the trimmed V and J ends, which lost 4 bases and 4 bases, there was a span of 17 bases. CDR1 and CDR2 (germline): SGHNT, YYREEE (reference sequence). CDR3 loop: CASSMTGGVGTEAFF. In DNA form, the CDR3 reads TGTGCCAGCAGCATGACAGGAGGTGTTGGCACTGAAGCTTTCTTT.

This rearrangement joins TRBV5-1 to TRBJ2-7, with D possibly being TRBD1 (7 bases). Germline-derived CDR1 and CDR2 are SGHRS and YFSETQ. V lost 1 base and J lost 3, with 17 bases in between. The length of the CDR3 is 16 residues. The CDR3 here is CASSLKGTQGGYEQYF. The CDR3 bases are TGCGCCAGCAGCTTGAAGGGCACCCAGGGGGGCTACGAGCAGTACTTC.

The rearrangement uses TRBV6-5 and TRBJ1-1; no reliable D call. The germline V and J ends were trimmed by 2 bases and 1 base, with 8 bases remaining between them. The CDR3 length is 14 residues. Germline lookup yields CDR1 MNHEY and CDR2 SVGAGI. The CDR3 loop reads CASSYPGENTEAFF. The CDR3 DNA follows: TGTGCCAGCAGTTACCCCGGAGAGAACACTGAAGCTTTCTTT.

This clone showed up just once. The chain has TRBV20-1 and TRBJ2-1, with unresolved D. Between the trimmed V and J ends, which lost 5 bases and 3 bases, there was a span of 2 bases. The CDR3 loop spans 10 amino acids. Germline V gives CDR1 DFQATT, CDR2 SNEGSKA (reference sequence). CDR3 bases: TGCAGTGCTCTCTACAATGAGCAGTTCTTC. The encoded protein is CSALYNEQFF.

V usage is TRBV18 and J usage is TRBJ2-1; D unclear. The CDR3 spans 13 residues. Germline CDR1 is KGHSH and CDR2 is LQKENI. V was cut by 3 bases and J by 8 bases, with 11 bases left in between. The DNA of the CDR3 is TGTGCCAGCTCACCCCCTATGAGCGATGAGCAGTTCTTC. Protein product: CASSPPMSDEQFF.

The CDR3 sequence is CASSFSPGQALLNYGYTF. In nucleotides, the CDR3 is TGTGCCAGCAGCTTTTCCCCCGGACAGGCCCTACTTAACTATGGCTACACCTTC. The V call is TRBV7-2, the J call TRBJ1-2, with 7 bases lining up with TRBD1. The J segment lost 1 base and the V segment lost 3 bases, leaving 14 bases of the junction unmatched. Per germline, CDR1 SGHTA and CDR2 FQGNSA. The CDR3 covers 18 residues.

The J gene is TRBJ2-5, the V gene TRBV6-1, with D uncertain. From germline, CDR1 is MNHNS and CDR2 SASEGT. CDR3 length: 15 amino acids. V gave up 1 base and J gave up 5 bases, with 14 bases separating them. The CDR3 DNA follows: TGTGCCAGCAGTGAAGGGCTTGCGACAAGTGAGACCCAGTACTTC. Encoded protein: CASSEGLATSETQYF.

The chain has TRBV7-2 and TRBJ1-2; D may be TRBD1 (5 bases). Germline V gene lookup returns CDR1 SGHTA and CDR2 FQGNSA. V dropped 0 bases and J dropped 8 bases, with 7 bases sitting between them. The CDR3 consists of 12 residues. The CDR3 DNA follows: TGTGCCAGCAGCTTAGCTCAGGGCGGCTACACCTTC. Protein: CASSLAQGGYTF.

The V call is TRBV15, the J call TRBJ2-7; 9 bases match TRBD1. Losses at the gene ends were 6 bases for V and 6 bases for J; bases not matched to a gene: 9. CDR1 and CDR2 from the germline V gene are LNHNV and YYDKDF (reference sequence). The CDR3 spans 14 residues. CDR3 region: CATRPTGGSGEQYF. The CDR3 DNA is TGTGCCACCAGACCGACAGGGGGAAGTGGCGAGCAGTACTTC.

This chain joins TRBV11-3 and TRBJ2-1; 8 nucleotides agree with TRBD2. The J segment lost 8 bases and the V segment lost 8 bases, leaving 5 bases of the junction unmatched. Germline V gene lookup returns CDR1 SGHNT and CDR2 YENEEA. The CDR3 length is 12 residues. For the CDR3, the DNA is TGTGCCAGCCGAGGTAGCGGGGATGAGCAGTTCTTC. Its translation: CASRGSGDEQFF.

The chain recombines TRBV5-1 with TRBJ2-1, with D possibly matching TRBD2 (6 bases). CDR3 length equals 16 residues. Trimming shortened V by 4 bases and J by 6 bases, and 20 bases separated the two germline ends. CDR1 is SGHRS, CDR2 YFSETQ, per germline. This chain's CDR3 is CASSTSGLGGSNEQFF. The CDR3, as DNA: TGCGCCAGCAGCACCTCAGGGTTGGGAGGATCCAATGAGCAGTTCTTC.

The chain joins TRBV9 to TRBJ2-7; 7 positions agree with TRBD2. Unmatched junction bases numbered 9, after V lost 3 bases and J lost 3 bases. The CDR3 has 15 amino acids. The germline gives CDR1 SGDLS, CDR2 YYNGEE. CDR3 amino acids: CASSAHGGNFYEQYF. The CDR3 coding sequence is TGTGCCAGCAGCGCCCACGGGGGGAATTTCTACGAGCAGTACTTC.

The chain carries TRBV27 and TRBJ2-5; D gene unclear. Trimming removed 3 bases at V and 1 base at J, with 9 bases between. CDR3 length: 14 residues. Germline V gene lookup returns CDR1 MNHEY and CDR2 SMNVEV (reference sequence). The CDR3 here is CASSFAYGQETQYF. For the CDR3, the DNA is TGTGCCAGCAGTTTCGCTTACGGCCAAGAGACCCAGTACTTC.

The CDR3 DNA reads TGTGCCAGCAGTTTTCGCAGGGGACCTGGAAACACCATATATTTT. This translates into CASSFRRGPGNTIYF. The chain carries TRBV27 and TRBJ1-3, with a possible D match to TRBD1 (6 bases). CDR1 MNHEY and CDR2 SMNVEV come from the germline V gene (reference sequence). V lost 3 bases and J lost 2, with 11 bases in between. The CDR3 consists of 15 residues.

The CDR3 bases are TGTGCCACCAGTGATAGACGCGGGACAGGGGGCACAGATACGCAGTATTTT. This encodes CATSDRRGTGGTDTQYF. V and J are TRBV24-1 and TRBJ2-3; TRBD1 matches at 10 bases. Germline V gene lookup returns CDR1 KGHDR and CDR2 SFDVKD. The CDR3 has 17 residues. The V segment lost 3 bases and the J segment 1 base; nucleotides outside the gene matches: 6.

V is TRBV7-6 and J is TRBJ2-2; 7 nucleotides line up with TRBD2. CDR3 length: 15 residues. The trim removed 1 base at V and 4 bases at J, leaving 3 bases unmatched. Germline V gene sequence: CDR1 SGHVS, CDR2 FNYEAQ. CDR3 sequence reads: CASSLGLAGTGELFF. The CDR3 DNA sequence: TGTGCCAGCAGCTTAGGATTAGCGGGCACCGGGGAGCTGTTTTTT. Drawing the rest from reference TRBV7-6 and TRBJ2-2, the complete variable domain is GAGVSQSPRYKVTKRGQDVALRCDPISGHVSLYWYRQALGQGPEFLTYFNYEAQQDKSGLPNDRFSAERPEGSISTLTIQRTEQRDSAMYRCASSLGLAGTGELFFGEGSRLTVL.